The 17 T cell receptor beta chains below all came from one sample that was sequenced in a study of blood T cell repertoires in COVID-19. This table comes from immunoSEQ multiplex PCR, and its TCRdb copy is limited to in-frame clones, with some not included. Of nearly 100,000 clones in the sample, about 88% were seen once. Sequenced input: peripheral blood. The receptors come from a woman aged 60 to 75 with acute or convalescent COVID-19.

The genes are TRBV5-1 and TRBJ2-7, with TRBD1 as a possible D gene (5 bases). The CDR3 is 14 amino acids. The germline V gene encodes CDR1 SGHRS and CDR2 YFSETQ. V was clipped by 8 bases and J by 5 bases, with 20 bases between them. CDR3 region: CASKRSGNPHEQYF. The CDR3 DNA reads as TGCGCCAGTAAGCGTTCAGGGAATCCCCACGAGCAGTACTTC.

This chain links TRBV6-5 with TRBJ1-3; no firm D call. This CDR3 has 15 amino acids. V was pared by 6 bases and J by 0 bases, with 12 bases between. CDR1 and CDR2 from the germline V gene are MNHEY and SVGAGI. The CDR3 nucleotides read TGTGCCAGCAGCCGCGGGCGCCGCTCTGGAAACACCATATATTTT. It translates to CASSRGRRSGNTIYF.

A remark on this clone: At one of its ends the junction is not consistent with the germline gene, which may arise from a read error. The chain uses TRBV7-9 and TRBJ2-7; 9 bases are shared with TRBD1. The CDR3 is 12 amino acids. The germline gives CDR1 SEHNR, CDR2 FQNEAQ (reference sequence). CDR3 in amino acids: CASSLGGTGWDF. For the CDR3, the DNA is TGTGCCAGCAGCTTAGGAGGGACAGGGTGGGACTTC.

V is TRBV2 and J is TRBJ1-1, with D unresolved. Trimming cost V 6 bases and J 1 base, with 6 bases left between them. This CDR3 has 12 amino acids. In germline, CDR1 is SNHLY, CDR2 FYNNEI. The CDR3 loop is CASSRQNTEAFF. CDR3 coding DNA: TGTGCCAGCAGCAGACAGAACACTGAAGCTTTCTTT.

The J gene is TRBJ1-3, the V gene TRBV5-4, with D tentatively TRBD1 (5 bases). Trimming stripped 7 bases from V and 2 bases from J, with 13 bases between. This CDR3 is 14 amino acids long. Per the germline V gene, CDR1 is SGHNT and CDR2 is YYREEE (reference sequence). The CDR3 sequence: CASSPGGAGNTIYF. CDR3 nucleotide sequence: TGTGCCAGCTCGCCCGGAGGGGCTGGAAACACCATATATTTT.

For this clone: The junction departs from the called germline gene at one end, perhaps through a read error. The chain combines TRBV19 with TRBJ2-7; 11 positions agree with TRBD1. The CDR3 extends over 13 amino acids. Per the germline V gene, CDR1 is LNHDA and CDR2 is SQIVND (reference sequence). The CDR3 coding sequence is TGTGCCAGTAGCCCCTTTAGGGGACAGGGGGTCTTCTTC. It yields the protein CASSPFRGQGVFF.

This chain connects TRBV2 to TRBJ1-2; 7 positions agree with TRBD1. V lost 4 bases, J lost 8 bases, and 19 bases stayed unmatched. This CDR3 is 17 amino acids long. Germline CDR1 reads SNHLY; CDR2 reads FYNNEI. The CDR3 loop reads CASSATTPRQGLRGYTF. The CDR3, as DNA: TGTGCCAGCAGTGCTACAACCCCCAGACAGGGCCTCCGAGGCTACACCTTC.

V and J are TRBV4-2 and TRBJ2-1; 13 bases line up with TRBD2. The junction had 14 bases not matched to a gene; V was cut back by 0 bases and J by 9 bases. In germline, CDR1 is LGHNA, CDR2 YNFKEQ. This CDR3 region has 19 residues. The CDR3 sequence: CASSQDYTRLAGGFSEQFF. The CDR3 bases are TGTGCCAGCAGCCAAGATTACACCCGACTAGCGGGGGGCTTCAGTGAGCAGTTCTTC.

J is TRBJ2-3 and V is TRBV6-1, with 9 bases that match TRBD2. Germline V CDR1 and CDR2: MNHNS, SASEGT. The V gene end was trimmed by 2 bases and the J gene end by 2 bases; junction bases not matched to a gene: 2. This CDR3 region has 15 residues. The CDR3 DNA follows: TGTGCCAGCAGTGAAATAGCGGGGGTCACAGATACGCAGTATTTT. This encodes CASSEIAGVTDTQYF.

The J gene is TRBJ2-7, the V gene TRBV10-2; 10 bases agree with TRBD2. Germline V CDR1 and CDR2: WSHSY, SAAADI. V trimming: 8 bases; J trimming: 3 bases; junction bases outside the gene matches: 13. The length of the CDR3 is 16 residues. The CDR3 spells CASQTSGAAWDYEQYF. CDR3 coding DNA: TGCGCCAGCCAAACTAGCGGGGCCGCTTGGGACTACGAGCAGTACTTC.

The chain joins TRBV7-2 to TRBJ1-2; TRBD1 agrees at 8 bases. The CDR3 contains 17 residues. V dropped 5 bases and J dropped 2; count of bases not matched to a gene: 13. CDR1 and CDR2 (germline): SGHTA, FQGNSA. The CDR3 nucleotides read TGTGCCAGCAGCCACCGGACAGGGCGTCCCCTAAACTATGGCTACACCTTC. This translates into CASSHRTGRPLNYGYTF.

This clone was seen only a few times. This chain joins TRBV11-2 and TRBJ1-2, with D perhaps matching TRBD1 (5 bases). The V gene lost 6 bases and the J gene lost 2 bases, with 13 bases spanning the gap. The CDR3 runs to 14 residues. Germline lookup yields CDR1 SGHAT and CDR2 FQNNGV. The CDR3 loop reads CASRTLRGNYGYTF. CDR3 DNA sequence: TGTGCCAGCAGAACCCTGCGGGGGAACTATGGCTACACCTTC.

DNA of the CDR3: TGTGCCAGCAGCCACTATAGAGGGACTAGCGGGCACAATGAGCAGTTCTTC. Protein product: CASSHYRGTSGHNEQFF. The chain employs TRBV3-1 (or the pseudogene TRBV3-2) and TRBJ2-1, with 12 bases lining up with TRBD2. Germline V gives CDR1 LGHDT, CDR2 YNNKEL (reference sequence). V lost 3 bases and J lost 5; bases outside the gene matches: 8. This CDR3 is 17 amino acids long.

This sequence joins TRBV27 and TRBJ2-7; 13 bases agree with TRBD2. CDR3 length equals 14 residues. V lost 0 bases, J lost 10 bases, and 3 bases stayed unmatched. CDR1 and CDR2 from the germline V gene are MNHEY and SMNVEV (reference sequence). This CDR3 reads CASSLSTSGGPQYF. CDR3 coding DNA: TGTGCCAGCAGTTTATCGACTAGCGGGGGGCCTCAGTACTTC.

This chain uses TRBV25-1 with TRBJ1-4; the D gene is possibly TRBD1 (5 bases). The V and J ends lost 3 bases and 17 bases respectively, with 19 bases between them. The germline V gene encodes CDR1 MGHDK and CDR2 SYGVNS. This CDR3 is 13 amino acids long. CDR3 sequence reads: CASSEGRDGSRFF. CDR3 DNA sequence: TGTGCCAGCAGTGAGGGGCGGGACGGCTCTCGTTTTTTT. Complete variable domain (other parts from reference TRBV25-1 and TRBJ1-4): EADIYQTPRYLVIGTGKKITLECSQTMGHDKMYWYQQDPGMELHLIHYSYGVNSTEKGDLSSESTVSRIRTEHFPLTLESARPSHTSQYLCASSEGRDGSRFFGSGTQLSVL.

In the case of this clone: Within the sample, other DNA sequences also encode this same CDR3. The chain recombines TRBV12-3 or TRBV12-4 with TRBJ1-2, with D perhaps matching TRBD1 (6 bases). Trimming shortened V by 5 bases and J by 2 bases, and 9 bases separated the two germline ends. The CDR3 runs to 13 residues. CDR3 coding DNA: TGTGCCAGCAGTCTACAGGGAAACTATGGCTACACCTTC. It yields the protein CASSLQGNYGYTF.

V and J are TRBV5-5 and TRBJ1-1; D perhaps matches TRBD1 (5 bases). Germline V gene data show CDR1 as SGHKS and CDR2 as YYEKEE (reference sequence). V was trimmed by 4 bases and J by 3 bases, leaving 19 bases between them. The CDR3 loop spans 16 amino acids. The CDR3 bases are TGTGCCAGCAGCCCGCCCGCCGGGGGAATTGACACTGAAGCTTTCTTT. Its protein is CASSPPAGGIDTEAFF.